The clone carrying this T cell receptor (beta chain) was seen at least ten times. Its antigen remains unknown. This specimen belongs to a study of blood T cells in healthy people across ages. Study results and caveats: Both naive CD4+ cell counts and diversity were greater in long-lived donors than in aged donors.

PBMCs, at least 7 million per sample, were isolated. A second roughly 6 to 11 cycle PCR used barcoded and J-beta primers. Each cDNA molecule carried a tag from a template-switch adaptor that contained 12 random nucleotides. TCRdb ran MiXCR on the 5' RACE reads and lists one entry per CDR3 protein. This table holds 800,000 to 950,000 distinct CDR3 sequences, about 28% found once. V gave up 6 bases and J gave up 5 bases, with 15 bases separating them. Germline-derived CDR1 and CDR2 are SEHNR and FQNEAQ (reference sequence). This CDR3 has 14 residues. The same sample was also studied in work on T cells of mothers and their children. That source adds: A few healthy Caucasian mothers and their six children donated.

Material for sequencing was blood. The sequence was collected from a woman aged 40 to 55 in good health. This rearrangement joins TRBV7-9 to TRBJ2-3; D may be TRBD2 (6 bases). As DNA, the CDR3 is TGTGCCAGCAGGACTACAGGAGGGCGAGATACGCAGTATTTT. Translated: CASRTTGGRDTQYF.